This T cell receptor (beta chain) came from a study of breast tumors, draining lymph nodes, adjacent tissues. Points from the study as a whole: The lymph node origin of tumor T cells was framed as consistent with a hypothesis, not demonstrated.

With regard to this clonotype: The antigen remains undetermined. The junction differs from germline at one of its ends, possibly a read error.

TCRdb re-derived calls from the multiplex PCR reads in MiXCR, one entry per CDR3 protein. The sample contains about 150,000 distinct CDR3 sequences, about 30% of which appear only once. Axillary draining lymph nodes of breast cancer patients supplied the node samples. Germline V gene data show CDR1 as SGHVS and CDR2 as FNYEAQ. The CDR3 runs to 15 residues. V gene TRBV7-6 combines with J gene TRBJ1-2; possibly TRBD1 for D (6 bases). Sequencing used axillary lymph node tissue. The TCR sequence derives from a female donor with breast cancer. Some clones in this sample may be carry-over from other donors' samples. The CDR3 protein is CASSLGAGDNYGYTF. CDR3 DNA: TGCGCCAGCAGCTTAGGGGCAGGGGACAACTATGGCTACACCTTC.